The source of this T cell receptor beta chain is a study of post-analysis software for immune sequencing data. Study outcomes and limitations: Normalized Chao1 diversity was significantly lower in multiple sclerosis patients than in controls. In patients, about 5 TRBV segments were more frequent than in controls, with TRBV5-6, TRBV5-1 and TRBV20-1 among them.

CDR3 length: 12 residues. Trimming took 3 bases from V and 9 from J, leaving 10 bases between them. Every TCR beta cDNA library bore unique molecular identifiers. TCRdb reanalysed the PCR reads using MiXCR and keeps one entry per CDR3 protein. The sample lists hundreds of thousands of distinct CDR3 sequences, approximately 59% occurring once. About this clonotype itself: The antigen is unknown.

The J gene is TRBJ2-3, the V gene TRBV12-3 or TRBV12-4, with D possibly called TRBD1 or TRBD2 (5 bases each). This TCR was recovered from a girl aged 2 to 10 with multiple sclerosis. Sequencing used blood. The CDR3 DNA is TGTGCCAGCAGTTTGACGGGACGAACGCAGTATTTT. It is translated as CASSLTGRTQYF.